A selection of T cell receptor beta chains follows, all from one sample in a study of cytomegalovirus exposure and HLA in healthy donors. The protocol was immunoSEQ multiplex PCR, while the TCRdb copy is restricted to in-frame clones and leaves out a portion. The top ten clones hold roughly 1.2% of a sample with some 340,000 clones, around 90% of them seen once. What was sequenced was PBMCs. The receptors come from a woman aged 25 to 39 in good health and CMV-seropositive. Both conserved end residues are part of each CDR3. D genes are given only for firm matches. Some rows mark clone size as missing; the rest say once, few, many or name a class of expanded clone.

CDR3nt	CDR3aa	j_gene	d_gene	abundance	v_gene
TGTGCCAGTAGTATAGTGACAGCCATAGGAGGCGAGCAGTACTTC	CASSIVTAIGGEQYF	TRBJ2-7	NA	NA	TRBV19
TGTGCCAGCATCCCTGGGACTAGCGGGAGTGGTGAGCAGTTCTTC	CASIPGTSGSGEQFF	TRBJ2-1	TRBD2	once	TRBV27
TGTGCCTGGAGAGCCAGGGCCAGTGAGACCCAGTACTTC	CAWRARASETQYF	TRBJ2-5	NA	NA	TRBV30
TGTGCCACGTACGACGAGGACAGTTCAGAGACCCAGTACTTC	CATYDEDSSETQYF	TRBJ2-5	NA	NA	TRBV2
TGTGCCTGGATCGAAGTAACCGGGACATATGCTTTCTTT	CAWIEVTGTYAFF	TRBJ1-1	NA	NA	TRBV30
TGTGCCAGCAGTGAATCGGACAGGGGGCGTGAGCAGTACTTC	CASSESDRGREQYF	TRBJ2-7	TRBD1	few	TRBV6-1
TGTGCCAGCACGGGGACACTTTCCTACGAGCAGTACTTC	CASTGTLSYEQYF	TRBJ2-7	NA	NA	TRBV6-1
TGTGCCAGCAGCGTAGGCCTAGCCAGTTCCGGGGAGCTGTTTTTT	CASSVGLASSGELFF	TRBJ2-2	NA	NA	TRBV9
TGTGCCAGCAGTTCGCTGGGACAGGGATCAGATACGCAGTATTTT	CASSSLGQGSDTQYF	TRBJ2-3	TRBD1	once	TRBV27
TGTGCCTGGAGTTGGGACAGGGACGGAGCAAATCAGCCCCAGCATTTT	CAWSWDRDGANQPQHF	TRBJ1-5	TRBD1	NA	TRBV30
TGCAGCGTTGGGGTGGGCTGGACTGAAGCTTTCTTT	CSVGVGWTEAFF	TRBJ1-1	NA	NA	TRBV29-1
TGTGCCAGCAGCTATGCAGGGACCGATAATGAGCAGTTCTTC	CASSYAGTDNEQFF	TRBJ2-1	NA	NA	TRBV11-3
TGTGCCTGGAACCGGGACACCGGCTATGGCTACACCTTC	CAWNRDTGYGYTF	TRBJ1-2	NA	NA	TRBV30
TGCGCCAGCAGCTTAGGCCGGGGTGGTGAAGCTTTCTTT	CASSLGRGGEAFF	TRBJ1-1	NA	NA	TRBV5-1
TGCAGCGTTGCCCTACAGGGCCCGAACACCGGGGAGCTGTTTTTT	CSVALQGPNTGELFF	TRBJ2-2	NA	NA	TRBV29-1
TGTGCCAGCTGGTACACAGGGGGCATGAACACTGAAGCTTTCTTT	CASWYTGGMNTEAFF	TRBJ1-1	TRBD1	NA	TRBV28
TGCAGCGCTGAACCCGGGACTAGAGGAGAGACCCAGTACTTC	CSAEPGTRGETQYF	TRBJ2-5	TRBD2	NA	TRBV29-1
TGTGCCAGCAGCGACAGATTCACAGATACGCAGTATTTT	CASSDRFTDTQYF	TRBJ2-3	NA	NA	TRBV9
TGTGCCAGCAGTTACTCCGCCCAATCGGGTGAAGCTTTCTTT	CASSYSAQSGEAFF	TRBJ1-1	NA	NA	TRBV6-5
TGCGCCAGCAGCTTGAGGTGGGACAGGGGGTCATCGAACGAGCAGTACTTC	CASSLRWDRGSSNEQYF	TRBJ2-7	TRBD1	NA	TRBV5-1
TGTGCCAGCAGCCAAGCCGGGCGCGGGAATGAGCAGTTCTTC	CASSQAGRGNEQFF	TRBJ2-1	NA	NA	TRBV14
TGCGCCAGCAGCCAAGGATCGGGTTTAGGTTACGAGCAGTACTTC	CASSQGSGLGYEQYF	TRBJ2-7	NA	NA	TRBV4-3
TGTGCCAGCAGCCTGACAGGGGACTATAATTCACCCCTCCACTTT	CASSLTGDYNSPLHF	TRBJ1-6	TRBD1	NA	TRBV9
TGTGCCAGCAGTGACGTAGGGTACCCTAACTATGGCTACACCTTC	CASSDVGYPNYGYTF	TRBJ1-2	NA	NA	TRBV6-1
TGTGCCAGCAGCGTAGGGGCACCCCGCAATGGCCAAGAGACCCAGTACTTC	CASSVGAPRNGQETQYF	TRBJ2-5	NA	NA	TRBV9
TGTGCCAGCAGGGTCACAGCTTCCTACGAGCAGTACTTC	CASRVTASYEQYF	TRBJ2-7	NA	NA	TRBV6-5
TGCGCCAGCACACGAAGTTTTGGGTCCTACAATGAGCAGTTCTTC	CASTRSFGSYNEQFF	TRBJ2-1	NA	NA	TRBV5-1
TGCGCCAGCAGCTTGTCTAACTATGGCTACACCTTC	CASSLSNYGYTF	TRBJ1-2	NA	NA	TRBV5-1
TGTGCCAGCTCCCCGGAGGGGCCTTATAGCAATCAGCCCCAGCATTTT	CASSPEGPYSNQPQHF	TRBJ1-5	NA	NA	TRBV18
TGCGCCAGCAGCTTGTCTCGGTACACTGAAGCTTTCTTT	CASSLSRYTEAFF	TRBJ1-1	NA	NA	TRBV5-1
TGTGCCAGCAGCAATCAAAGACTAGCGGGCTACGAGCAGTACTTC	CASSNQRLAGYEQYF	TRBJ2-7	TRBD2	NA	TRBV28
TGTGCCAGCAGACCTGACAGTAGCAATCAGCCCCAGCATTTT	CASRPDSSNQPQHF	TRBJ1-5	NA	NA	TRBV6-5
TGCAGCGTTGCCCTCCCCGGCACCTACGAGCAGTACTTC	CSVALPGTYEQYF	TRBJ2-7	NA	NA	TRBV29-1
TGTGCCATCAGAACGACTAGCGGGAGGTCTTACGAGCAGTACTTC	CAIRTTSGRSYEQYF	TRBJ2-7	TRBD2	NA	TRBV10-3
TGTGCCACCCGCCGCGATCGGTTTAACTATGGCTACACCTTC	CATRRDRFNYGYTF	TRBJ1-2	NA	NA	TRBV27
TGTGCCAGCAGCTTAGGCGGGGGCTACAATGAGCAGTTCTTC	CASSLGGGYNEQFF	TRBJ2-1	TRBD2	NA	TRBV7-9
TGTGCCAGCAGCTTTCCTCTAGGGGGGGCTCAGAACACCGGGGAGCTGTTTTTT	CASSFPLGGAQNTGELFF	TRBJ2-2	NA	NA	TRBV9
TGCAGCGTTTATAGCCAGGGAGTAAGGTACGAGCAGTACTTC	CSVYSQGVRYEQYF	TRBJ2-7	NA	NA	TRBV29-1
TGTGCCAGCAGCTTCGACAGGGCGACCGGGGAGCTGTTTTTT	CASSFDRATGELFF	TRBJ2-2	TRBD1	once	TRBV7-2
TGTGCCAGCAGCACAACCTACGAGCAGTACTTC	CASSTTYEQYF	TRBJ2-7	NA	NA	TRBV27
NA	CASSSSGDRRLGHF	TRBJ1-5	NA	NA	TRBV6-6
TGTGCCAGCAGACCGGGACAGGGGGCTGTGAACACTGAAGCTTTCTTT	CASRPGQGAVNTEAFF	TRBJ1-1	TRBD1	few	TRBV5-6
TGTGCCAGTCGTATAATTGACGAGCAGTACTTC	CASRIIDEQYF	TRBJ2-7	NA	NA	TRBV11-2
TGCGCCAGCAGCAACCGGGACACGGCTTCCTACGAGCAGTACTTC	CASSNRDTASYEQYF	TRBJ2-7	NA	NA	TRBV5-1
TGTGCCAGCAGCCCCACAGGGGTAGGAGAGACCCAGTACTTC	CASSPTGVGETQYF	TRBJ2-5	TRBD1	NA	TRBV9
TGCAGCGTTGAACTGTACAACTACGAGCAGTACTTC	CSVELYNYEQYF	TRBJ2-7	NA	once	TRBV29-1
TGCGCCAGCAGCCAAGATCGGGGGGAGCAGTACTTC	CASSQDRGEQYF	TRBJ2-7	NA	few	TRBV4-3
TGTGCCAGCAGCGTAGGACAGGGCTATGGCTACACCTTC	CASSVGQGYGYTF	TRBJ1-2	TRBD1	NA	TRBV9
TGTGCCAGCAGCTTAGCGGGGCAACCCTACGAGCAGTACTTC	CASSLAGQPYEQYF	TRBJ2-7	NA	NA	TRBV7-8